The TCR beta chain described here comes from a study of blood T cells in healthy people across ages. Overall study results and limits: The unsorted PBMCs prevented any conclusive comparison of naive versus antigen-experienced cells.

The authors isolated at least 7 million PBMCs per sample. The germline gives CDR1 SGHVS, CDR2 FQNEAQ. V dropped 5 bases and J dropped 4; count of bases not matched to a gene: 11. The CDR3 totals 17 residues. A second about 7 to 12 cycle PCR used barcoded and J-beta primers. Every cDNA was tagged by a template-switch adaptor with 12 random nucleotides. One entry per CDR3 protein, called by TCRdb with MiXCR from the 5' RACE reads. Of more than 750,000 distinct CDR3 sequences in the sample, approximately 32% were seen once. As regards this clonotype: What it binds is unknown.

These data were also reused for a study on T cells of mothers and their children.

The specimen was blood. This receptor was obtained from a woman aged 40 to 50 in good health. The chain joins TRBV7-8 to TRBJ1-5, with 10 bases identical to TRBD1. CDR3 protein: CASSTRDRGRKNQPQHF. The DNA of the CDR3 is TGTGCCAGCAGCACCCGGGACAGGGGACGAAAGAATCAGCCCCAGCATTTT.